The rows below give T cell receptor beta chains drawn from one sample of a study of Graves' ophthalmopathy and Graves' hyperthyroidism. In TCRdb, the multiplex PCR reads were re-called with MiXCR into one record per CDR3 protein. The sample holds a few hundred thousand distinct CDR3 sequences, 17% seen once. Material: peripheral blood. These receptor sequences come from an adult woman with stable Graves' hyperthyroidism. CDR3s include the opening cysteine and the closing phenylalanine or tryptophan. A D gene is named only where the DNA matches it firmly. For some rows the clone size is stated as once, few or many, or as a class when expanded; others skip it.

V gene	J gene	CDR3 length	D gene	clone size	CDR3 protein	CDR3 DNA
TRBV28	TRBJ2-7	13	TRBD1	many	CAITGTVSYEQYF	TGTGCCATAACGGGGACAGTCTCTTACGAGCAGTACTTC
TRBV19	TRBJ2-5	16	TRBD2	.	CASSWGGGRDRETQYF	TGTGCCAGTAGTTGGGGAGGCGGGAGGGATCGAGAGACCCAGTACTTC
TRBV7-3	TRBJ2-5	15	.	many	CASSLNGGTQETQYF	TGTGCCAGCAGCTTAAATGGCGGGACCCAAGAGACCCAGTACTTC
TRBV20-1	TRBJ2-7	15	TRBD2	many	CSASQGLAGAFEQYF	TGCAGTGCTAGTCAGGGGCTAGCGGGAGCGTTCGAGCAGTACTTC
TRBV6-1	TRBJ1-1	12	.	many	CASIEQGTEAFF	TGTGCCAGCATTGAACAGGGCACTGAAGCTTTCTTT
TRBV6-1	TRBJ1-2	16	.	many	CASSEDRRRTNYGYTF	TGTGCCAGCAGTGAGGACAGACGGAGAACTAACTATGGCTACACCTTC
TRBV6-2/TRBV6-3	TRBJ1-2	12	.	once	CASSLPDRSYTF	TGTGCCAGCAGTCTACCGGACAGAAGCTACACCTTC
TRBV27	TRBJ1-1	13	.	many	CASSLSSYTEAFF	TGTGCCAGCAGTTTATCGAGCTACACTGAAGCTTTCTTT
TRBV28	TRBJ2-5	14	TRBD2	.	CASKTLADQETQYF	TGTGCCAGCAAGACACTAGCGGACCAAGAGACCCAGTACTTC
TRBV5-1	TRBJ2-2	17	.	.	CASSLRNRAENTGELFF	TGCGCCAGCAGCTTAAGAAACAGGGCCGAGAACACCGGGGAGCTGTTTTTT
TRBV28	TRBJ2-7	13	TRBD1	many	CASSGTGGHEQYF	TGTGCCAGCAGTGGGACAGGGGGCCACGAGCAGTACTTC
TRBV27	TRBJ2-2	15	.	many	CASSLSFSARGELFF	TGTGCCAGCAGTCTCTCCTTTTCGGCAAGAGGGGAGCTGTTTTTT
TRBV2	TRBJ2-7	14	.	few	CASSELGESYEQYF	TGTGCCAGCAGTGAACTGGGGGAATCCTACGAGCAGTACTTC
TRBV13	TRBJ1-3	16	.	many	CASSLLGVEPGNTIYF	TGTGCCAGCAGCTTATTGGGGGTTGAACCTGGAAACACCATATATTTT
TRBV11-1	TRBJ2-2	16	.	.	CASSPLIGQNTGELFF	TGTGCCAGCAGCCCCCTTATAGGGCAGAACACCGGGGAGCTGTTTTTT
TRBV27	TRBJ2-7	15	TRBD2	.	CASADSGRAAYEQYF	TGTGCCAGCGCGGATAGCGGGAGGGCCGCCTACGAGCAGTACTTC
TRBV27	TRBJ2-5	18	TRBD1	.	CASSSLQQGAHLQETQYF	TGTGCCAGCAGTTCGCTCCAACAGGGGGCCCACCTCCAAGAGACCCAGTACTTC
TRBV6-5	TRBJ1-5	15	.	.	CASSYSDRHNQPHHF	TGTGCCAGCAGTTACTCGGACAGACACAATCAGCCCCATCATTTT
TRBV24-1	TRBJ1-2	16	.	once	CATSDSHHVGFAGYTF	TGTGCCACCAGTGATTCGCACCATGTGGGGTTTGCTGGCTACACCTTC
TRBV6-1	TRBJ1-1	14	.	.	CASSDGSGNTEAFF	TGTGCCAGCAGTGATGGATCGGGAAACACTGAAGCTTTCTTT
TRBV27	TRBJ2-7	14	.	many	CASSYSGEGYEQYF	TGTGCCAGCAGTTACAGCGGCGAAGGCTACGAGCAGTACTTC
TRBV4-3	TRBJ2-7	14	.	many	CASSQADGAYEQYF	TGCGCCAGCAGCCAAGCTGACGGGGCCTACGAGCAGTACTTC
TRBV28	TRBJ2-7	13	.	many	CASSSDLSQSPRF	TGTGCCAGCAGTTCCGACCTAAGCCAGAGCCCAAGATTC
TRBV20-1	TRBJ1-2	15	.	many	CSARTDSGDFYGYTF	TGCAGTGCTAGAACGGATTCTGGGGACTTCTATGGCTACACCTTC
TRBV20-1	TRBJ1-2	14	.	many	CSAKRPGAVPGYTF	TGCAGTGCAAAGAGGCCAGGGGCTGTTCCGGGCTACACCTTC
TRBV20-1	TRBJ1-2	15	TRBD1	many	CSANAGTGLHYGYTF	TGCAGTGCCAACGCCGGGACAGGCCTCCACTATGGCTACACCTTC
TRBV7-2	TRBJ2-7	16	TRBD1	many	CASSWRTGGRSYEQYF	TGTGCCAGCAGCTGGCGGACAGGGGGTCGTAGTTACGAGCAGTACTTC
TRBV3-1	TRBJ1-2	14	.	many	CASSLADGSYGYTF	TGTGCCAGCAGCCTTGCGGACGGGAGCTATGGCTACACCTTC
TRBV11-2	TRBJ2-5	16	.	many	CASSTRGRGWEETQYF	TGTGCCAGCAGCACTAGGGGTCGGGGATGGGAAGAGACCCAGTACTTC
TRBV6-1	TRBJ2-7	18	TRBD2	many	CASSEVGLAGASGYEQYF	TGTGCCAGCAGTGAAGTCGGACTAGCGGGAGCAAGTGGCTACGAGCAGTACTTC
TRBV6-6	TRBJ2-7	14	.	many	CASSFRTDSYEQYF	TGTGCCAGCAGTTTCAGGACAGACTCCTACGAGCAGTACTTC
TRBV6-5	TRBJ2-5	15	.	many	CASSYGRGGFETQYF	TGTGCCAGCAGTTATGGACGAGGGGGTTTTGAGACCCAGTACTTC
TRBV2	TRBJ2-7	16	.	many	CASSLPTGMRSYEQYF	TGTGCCAGCAGTTTACCCACAGGGATGAGGTCCTACGAGCAGTACTTC
TRBV12-5	TRBJ2-5	15	TRBD1	many	CASGFSRGPLETQYF	TGTGCTAGTGGTTTCTCCAGGGGGCCTTTGGAGACCCAGTACTTC
TRBV6-2/TRBV6-3	TRBJ2-7	15	TRBD2	many	CASSSWSGGTYEQYF	TGTGCCAGCAGTTCGTGGAGCGGGGGTACGTACGAGCAGTACTTC
TRBV30	TRBJ2-7	16	TRBD2	many	CAWSALGLAGVGEQYF	TGTGCCTGGAGTGCCCTGGGACTAGCGGGAGTAGGCGAGCAGTACTTC
TRBV28	TRBJ1-2	13	TRBD1	many	CASNPGQNYGYTF	TGTGCCAGCAACCCGGGACAGAACTATGGCTACACCTTC
TRBV12-5	TRBJ2-5	16	TRBD1	many	CASGLPPGTGWGTQYF	TGTGCTAGTGGTTTGCCCCCCGGGACAGGGTGGGGGACCCAGTACTTC
TRBV13	TRBJ2-7	15	.	many	CASSGEPANVYEQYF	TGTGCCAGCAGCGGGGAGCCTGCGAATGTCTACGAGCAGTACTTC
TRBV6-1	TRBJ1-5	15	TRBD1	.	CASSVLTGEGQPQHF	TGTGCCAGCAGCGTTCTAACAGGGGAGGGTCAGCCCCAGCATTTT
TRBV12-3/TRBV12-4	TRBJ1-2	15	TRBD1	many	CASGSWDRANYGYTF	TGTGCCAGCGGGTCCTGGGACAGGGCTAACTATGGCTACACCTTC